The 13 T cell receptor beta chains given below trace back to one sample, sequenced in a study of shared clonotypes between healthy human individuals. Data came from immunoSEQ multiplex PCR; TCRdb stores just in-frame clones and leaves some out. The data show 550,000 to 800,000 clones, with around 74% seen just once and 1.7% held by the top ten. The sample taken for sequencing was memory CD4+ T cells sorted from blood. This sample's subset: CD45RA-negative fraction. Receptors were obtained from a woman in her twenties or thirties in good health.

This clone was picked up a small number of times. Here the CDR3 DNA reads TGTGCCAGTAGTTCCGGGACAGGGGGGGCTCAGCCCCAGCATTTT. Its protein product is CASSSGTGGAQPQHF. V and J are TRBV19 and TRBJ1-5; TRBD1 aligns across 11 bases. Germline CDR1 LNHDA, CDR2 SQIVND (reference sequence). There are 15 residues in the CDR3. Unmatched junction bases numbered 6, after V lost 5 bases and J lost 6 bases.

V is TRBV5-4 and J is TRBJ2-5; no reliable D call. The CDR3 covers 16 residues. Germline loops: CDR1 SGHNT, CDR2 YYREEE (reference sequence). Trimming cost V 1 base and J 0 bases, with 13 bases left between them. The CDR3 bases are TGTGCCAGCAGCTTGAGTCCCGGAACTTACCAAGAGACCCAGTACTTC. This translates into CASSLSPGTYQETQYF.

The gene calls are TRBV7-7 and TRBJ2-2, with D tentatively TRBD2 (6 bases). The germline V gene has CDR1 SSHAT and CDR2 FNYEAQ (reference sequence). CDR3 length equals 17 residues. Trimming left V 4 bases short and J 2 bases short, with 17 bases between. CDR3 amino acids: CASSSSVGTDNTGELFF. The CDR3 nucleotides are TGTGCCAGCAGCTCCTCGGTCGGGACTGACAACACCGGGGAGCTGTTTTTT.

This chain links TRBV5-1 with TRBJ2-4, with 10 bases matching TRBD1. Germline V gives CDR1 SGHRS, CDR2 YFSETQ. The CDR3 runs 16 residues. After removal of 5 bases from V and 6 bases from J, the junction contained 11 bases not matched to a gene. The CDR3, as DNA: TGCGCCAGCAGAGGACAGGGGGGCGTCCATGGAAACATTCAGTACTTC. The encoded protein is CASRGQGGVHGNIQYF.

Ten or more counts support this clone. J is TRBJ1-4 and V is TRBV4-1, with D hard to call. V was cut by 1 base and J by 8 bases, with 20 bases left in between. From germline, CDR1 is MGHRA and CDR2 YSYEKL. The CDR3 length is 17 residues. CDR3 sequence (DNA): TGCGCCAGCAGCCAAGTTTTAAGCTTAGGAGGGATAGAAAAACTGTTTTTT. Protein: CASSQVLSLGGIEKLFF.

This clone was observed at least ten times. CDR3 nucleotide sequence: TGTGCCAGCAGCTCCCGGACAGGGTTCGAGACCCAGTACTTC. Protein product: CASSSRTGFETQYF. The chain couples TRBV7-9 to TRBJ2-5, with 8 bases that match TRBD1. CDR3 length: 14 residues. V lost 4 bases to trimming and J lost 5 bases; unmatched junction nucleotides: 6. Per the germline V gene, CDR1 is SEHNR and CDR2 is FQNEAQ (reference sequence).

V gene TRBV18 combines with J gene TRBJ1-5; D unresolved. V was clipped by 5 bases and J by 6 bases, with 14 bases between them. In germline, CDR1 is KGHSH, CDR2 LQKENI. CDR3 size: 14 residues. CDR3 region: CASSTAGNSQPQHF. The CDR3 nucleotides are TGTGCCAGCTCAACGGCGGGCAATAGTCAGCCCCAGCATTTT.

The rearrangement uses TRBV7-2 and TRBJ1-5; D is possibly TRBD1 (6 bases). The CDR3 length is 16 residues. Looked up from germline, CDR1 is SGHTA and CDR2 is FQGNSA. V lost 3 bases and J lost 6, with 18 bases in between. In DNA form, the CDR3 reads TGTGCCAGCAGCTTTTCGGGACAAAGTTCCAGTCAGCCCCAGCATTTT. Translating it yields CASSFSGQSSSQPQHF.

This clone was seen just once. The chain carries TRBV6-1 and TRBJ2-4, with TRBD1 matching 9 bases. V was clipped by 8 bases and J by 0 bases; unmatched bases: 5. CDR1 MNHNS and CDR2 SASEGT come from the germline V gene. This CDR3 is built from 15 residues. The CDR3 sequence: CASADRGLAKNIQYF. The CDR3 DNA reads TGTGCCAGCGCCGACAGGGGGTTAGCCAAAAACATTCAGTACTTC.

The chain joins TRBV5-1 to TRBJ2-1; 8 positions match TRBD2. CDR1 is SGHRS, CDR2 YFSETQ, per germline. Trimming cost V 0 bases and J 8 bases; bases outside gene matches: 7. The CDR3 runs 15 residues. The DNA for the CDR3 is TGCGCCAGCAGCTTGGATACTAGCGGAGGCGATGAGCAGTTCTTC. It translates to CASSLDTSGGDEQFF.

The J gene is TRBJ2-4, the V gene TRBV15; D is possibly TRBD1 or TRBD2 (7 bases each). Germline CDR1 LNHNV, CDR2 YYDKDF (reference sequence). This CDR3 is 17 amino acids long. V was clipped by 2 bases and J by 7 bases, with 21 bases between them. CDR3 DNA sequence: TGTGCCACCAGCAGATCCATGGGAGGGGACAGTCGGAACATTCAGTACTTC. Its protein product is CATSRSMGGDSRNIQYF.

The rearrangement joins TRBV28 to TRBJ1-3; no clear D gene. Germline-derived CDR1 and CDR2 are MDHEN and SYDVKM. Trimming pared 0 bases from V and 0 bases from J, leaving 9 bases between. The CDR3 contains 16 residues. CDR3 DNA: TGTGCCAGCAGTTTATGGGAGGGCCGCTCTGGAAACACCATATATTTT. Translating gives CASSLWEGRSGNTIYF.

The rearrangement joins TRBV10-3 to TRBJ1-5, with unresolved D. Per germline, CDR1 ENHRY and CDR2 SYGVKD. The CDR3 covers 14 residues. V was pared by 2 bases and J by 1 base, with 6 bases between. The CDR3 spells CAISENLSNQPQHF. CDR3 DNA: TGTGCCATCAGTGAGAATCTGAGCAATCAGCCCCAGCATTTT.